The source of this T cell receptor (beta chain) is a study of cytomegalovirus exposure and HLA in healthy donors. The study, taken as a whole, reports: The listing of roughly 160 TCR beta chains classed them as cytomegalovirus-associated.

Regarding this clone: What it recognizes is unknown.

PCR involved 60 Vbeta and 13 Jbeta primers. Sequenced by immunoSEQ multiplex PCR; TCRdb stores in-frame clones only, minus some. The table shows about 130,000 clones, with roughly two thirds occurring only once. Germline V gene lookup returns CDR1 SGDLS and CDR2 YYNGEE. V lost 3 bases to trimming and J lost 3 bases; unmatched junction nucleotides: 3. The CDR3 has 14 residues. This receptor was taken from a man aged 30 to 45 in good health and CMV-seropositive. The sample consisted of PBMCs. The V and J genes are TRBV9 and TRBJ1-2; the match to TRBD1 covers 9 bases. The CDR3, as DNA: TGTGCCAGCAGCGCAGGACAGGGGCACTATGGCTACACCTTC. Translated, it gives CASSAGQGHYGYTF.